Below are 10 T cell receptor beta chains sequenced from a single sample in a study of T-cell memory formation after mild COVID-19. TCRdb re-called the 5' RACE reads through MiXCR, storing one row per CDR3 protein. Of hundreds of thousands of distinct CDR3 sequences in the sample, 18% were seen once. Sequenced sample: PBMCs or a T cell subset sorted from them (not recorded which). These receptor sequences come from an adult woman who had mild COVID-19 (a few samples of this study predate the infection). Cell type and time point are not known.

The genes are TRBV21-1 and TRBJ2-7; whether TRBD1, the table's D call, matches the DNA was not checked. TRBV21-1 is labeled a pseudogene. CDR3 length equals 14 residues. Here the CDR3 DNA reads TGTGCCAGCAGCAACAGAGACAGGAGGAACGAGCAGTACTTC. It specifies CASSNRDRRNEQYF.

J is TRBJ1-5 and V is TRBV3-1; D perhaps matches TRBD1 (5 bases). CDR3 size: 13 residues. Deletions cut 5 bases from V and 6 bases from J, with 11 bases between. Germline CDR1 is LGHDT and CDR2 is YNNKEL (reference sequence). CDR3 in amino acids: CASSSTGTQPQHF. The CDR3 DNA follows: TGTGCCAGCAGCTCAACAGGAACTCAGCCCCAGCATTTT.

This clonotype was seen ten or more times. CDR3 DNA: TGTGCCAGCAGCTCGCCCAATTCACCCCTCCACTTT. Amino acid sequence: CASSSPNSPLHF. The rearrangement links TRBV11-2 to TRBJ1-6, with no clear D. The V gene's germline CDR1 is SGHAT and CDR2 FQNNGV. This CDR3 comprises 12 residues. Trimming pared 4 bases from V and 7 bases from J, leaving 5 bases between.

This clonotype turned up a few times. The chain joins TRBV7-8 to TRBJ1-1, with 8 nucleotides matching TRBD1. CDR1 SGHVS and CDR2 FQNEAQ come from the germline V gene. Unmatched junction bases numbered 6, after V lost 5 bases and J lost 1 base. The CDR3 is made up of 15 amino acids. The CDR3 DNA follows: TGTGCCAGCAGCACCGGACAGGGTTCGAACACTGAAGCTTTCTTT. Translation: CASSTGQGSNTEAFF.

The V call is TRBV24-1, the J call TRBJ2-5; no clear D gene. Germline V gene lookup returns CDR1 KGHDR and CDR2 SFDVKD. This CDR3 contains 13 residues. Trimming took 8 bases from V and 3 from J, leaving 12 bases between them. The CDR3 DNA reads as TGTGCCACCATGACCTGGACCGAAGAGACCCAGTACTTC. Translated, it gives CATMTWTEETQYF.

This clonotype was observed a handful of times. This chain joins TRBV7-9 and TRBJ1-1; D call uncertain. Germline lookup yields CDR1 SEHNR and CDR2 FQNEAQ (reference sequence). The CDR3 is made up of 13 amino acids. V gave up 5 bases and J gave up 1 base, with 8 bases separating them. In DNA form, the CDR3 reads TGTGCCAGCAGCGCCCTAAAGAACACTGAAGCTTTCTTT. Encoded protein: CASSALKNTEAFF.

The rearrangement uses TRBV29-1 and TRBJ2-7; 11 bases fit TRBD1. V trimming: 5 bases; J trimming: 2 bases; junction bases outside the gene matches: 2. This CDR3 is 13 amino acids long. CDR1 and CDR2 (germline): SQVTM, ANQGSEA. For the CDR3, the DNA is TGCAGCGTTAAGGGACAGGGGGCCTACGAGCAGTACTTC. This codes for CSVKGQGAYEQYF.

The chain employs TRBV5-1 and TRBJ2-7; no firm D call. This CDR3 contains 15 residues. V dropped 6 bases and J dropped 0 bases, with 16 bases sitting between them. Germline CDR1 SGHRS, CDR2 YFSETQ. The CDR3 sequence: CASTFRFSSSYEQYF. The CDR3, as DNA: TGCGCCAGCACCTTCCGGTTTTCGTCCTCCTACGAGCAGTACTTC.

The chain has TRBV4-1 and TRBJ1-1; no clear D. The germline V gene encodes CDR1 MGHRA and CDR2 YSYEKL. V lost 0 bases and J lost 6, with 11 bases in between. CDR3 length equals 14 residues. The CDR3 region is CASSQDHGLAEAFF. CDR3 DNA: TGCGCCAGCAGCCAAGATCATGGATTGGCTGAAGCTTTCTTT.

The sample holds many counts of this clonotype. V is TRBV5-1 and J is TRBJ2-1; 9 bases map to TRBD2. Trimming took 6 bases from V and 7 from J; bases not matched to a gene: 8. Germline V gives CDR1 SGHRS, CDR2 YFSETQ. The CDR3 has 14 amino acids. The CDR3 reads CASTNSGRGNEQFF. CDR3 nucleotides: TGCGCCAGCACTAATAGCGGGAGAGGGAATGAGCAGTTCTTC. Supplemented by reference TRBV5-1 and TRBJ2-1, the full variable domain reads KAGVTQTPRYLIKTRGQQVTLSCSPISGHRSVSWYQQTPGQGLQFLFEYFSETQRNKGNFPGRFSGRQFSNSRSEMNVSTLELGDSALYLCASTNSGRGNEQFFGPGTRLTVL.